This record covers a single TCR beta chain. The antigen is not known. The sample belongs to a study of CD8+ T cells in alopecia areata. On the study more broadly: People stayed on tofacitinib for 6 to 18 months, then stopped the drug for 6 months.

In each case, RNA was isolated and then reverse transcribed into cDNA as the sequencing template. TCRdb keeps only in-frame clones here, not all; method: immunoSEQ multiplex PCR. The data contain about 200,000 clones, about 62% of them singletons. The sample's treatment: oral pan-JAK inhibitor, 5-10 mg twice daily. Collected material from alopecia areata patients comprised lesional scalp punch biopsies and peripheral blood. General study points: Scalp repertoires also include resident alphabeta T cells from normal skin. Mice showed TCR sharing more clearly than patients did, possibly owing to HLA.

Trimming stripped 3 bases from V and 7 bases from J, with 6 bases between. CDR1 is MGHDK, CDR2 SYGVNS, per germline. The length of the CDR3 is 12 residues. Specimen: CD4+ T cells sorted from blood, collected at week 24, from a patient treated with tofacitinib. This chain joins TRBV25-1 and TRBJ2-2, with unresolved D. This receptor was identified in a human donor with alopecia areata. The CDR3 region has the DNA TGTGCCAGCAGTGATATTTTCGGGGAGCTGTTTTTT. It encodes CASSDIFGELFF. The full variable domain, its missing parts supplied by reference TRBV25-1 and TRBJ2-2, is EADIYQTPRYLVIGTGKKITLECSQTMGHDKMYWYQQDPGMELHLIHYSYGVNSTEKGDLSSESTVSRIRTEHFPLTLESARPSHTSQYLCASSDIFGELFFGEGSRLTVL.